The 10 T cell receptor beta chains presented below share a single source sample, sequenced in a study of blood T cell repertoires in COVID-19. Sequencing was performed with immunoSEQ multiplex PCR; in TCRdb, only in-frame clones are kept and a portion is missing. The data contain more than 200,000 clones, approximately 78% of them singletons. The sequencing sample was made of peripheral blood. Every receptor here comes from a woman older than 75 with acute or convalescent COVID-19.

The chain uses TRBV19 and TRBJ2-7; tentatively, D is TRBD2 (6 bases). CDR1 and CDR2 from the germline V gene are LNHDA and SQIVND (reference sequence). V lost 2 bases to trimming and J lost 2 bases, with 13 bases between them. The CDR3 contains 15 residues. CDR3: CASSIRGAATYEQYF. The DNA for the CDR3 is TGTGCCAGTAGTATACGCGGGGCGGCGACCTACGAGCAGTACTTC.

V usage is TRBV11-3 and J usage is TRBJ1-1, with D perhaps matching TRBD1 (5 bases). CDR1 SGHNT and CDR2 YENEEA come from the germline V gene. The CDR3 runs 15 residues. V lost 4 bases to trimming and J lost 11 bases, with 23 bases between them. CDR3 coding DNA: TGTGCCAGCAGCTCTAGGGTCGGTGATCAGGGCGACGCTTTCTTT. It translates to CASSSRVGDQGDAFF.

This chain connects TRBV30 to TRBJ1-2; 11 bases match TRBD1. J was trimmed by 7 bases and V by 8 bases; bases with no gene match: 6. The germline V gene encodes CDR1 GTSNPN and CDR2 SVGIG (reference sequence). The CDR3 is 12 amino acids. CDR3: CAGDRGLSGYTF. The CDR3, as DNA: TGTGCCGGGGACAGGGGGTTGAGTGGCTACACCTTC.

The chain carries TRBV4-3 and TRBJ2-2; D not resolved. CDR1 is LGHNA, CDR2 YSLEER, per germline. The CDR3 is 16 amino acids. The ends were cut back, 1 base at V and 2 bases at J, with 11 bases in the middle. CDR3 in DNA: TGCGCCAGCAGCCAAGTATCGACTTTAAACACCGGGGAGCTGTTTTTT. The encoded protein is CASSQVSTLNTGELFF.

The CDR3 DNA is TGCGCCAGCAGCCAAGTGCGAGCGGGAGGGCCCTATTTT. It translates to CASSQVRAGGPYF. V and J are TRBV4-1 and TRBJ2-3; TRBD2 aligns across 10 bases. The CDR3 length is 13 residues. In germline, CDR1 is MGHRA, CDR2 YSYEKL. The junction had 7 bases not matched to a gene; V was cut back by 1 base and J by 15 bases.

V and J are TRBV7-8 and TRBJ2-5; 9 positions agree with TRBD1. This CDR3 spans 17 amino acids. J was trimmed by 1 base and V by 2 bases; bases with no gene match: 8. Germline assignment: CDR1 SGHVS and CDR2 FQNEAQ. In DNA, the CDR3 is TGTGCCAGCAGCTTATCTTTCTTGGGACAGGGCCAAGAGACCCAGTACTTC. Translation gives CASSLSFLGQGQETQYF.

This clone was seen a single time. The rearrangement joins TRBV4-2 to TRBJ1-6, with 7 bases identical to TRBD1. This CDR3 spans 16 amino acids. Germline assignment: CDR1 LGHNA and CDR2 YNFKEQ. Losses at the gene ends were 0 bases for V and 6 bases for J; bases not matched to a gene: 5. The CDR3 sequence is CASSQDVGQINSPLHF. The DNA for the CDR3 is TGTGCCAGCAGCCAAGATGTGGGACAGATTAATTCACCCCTCCACTTT.

CDR3: CASSSPGWNGQGGNGYTF. The CDR3 DNA follows: TGTGCCAGCAGCAGTCCAGGGTGGAATGGCCAGGGAGGGAATGGCTACACCTTC. The chain uses TRBV21-1 and TRBJ1-2. TRBV21-1 is a known pseudogene. The CDR3 length is 18 residues.

The chain joins TRBV5-1 to TRBJ2-3; 8 bases are a match to TRBD2. Trimming removed 1 base from V and 3 bases from J; junction bases left unmatched: 4. Germline V gene sequence: CDR1 SGHRS, CDR2 YFSETQ. The CDR3 loop spans 15 amino acids. The chain's CDR3 is CASSLPSGSTDTQYF. CDR3 DNA: TGCGCCAGCAGCTTGCCCAGCGGGAGTACAGATACGCAGTATTTT.

The chain combines TRBV11-2 with TRBJ2-7; tentative D call: TRBD1 (6 bases). The CDR3 runs 14 residues. Germline CDR1 reads SGHAT; CDR2 reads FQNNGV. The V end lost 3 bases, the J end lost 3 bases, and 12 bases lay between the germline ends. CDR3 loop: CASSFPDSSYEQYF. CDR3 coding DNA: TGTGCCAGCAGCTTCCCGGACAGCAGCTACGAGCAGTACTTC.